These 23 T cell receptor beta chains came from one sample sequenced in a study of shared T cell receptors in the human thymus. Measured with immunoSEQ multiplex PCR; TCRdb has only the in-frame clones, and not every one. The repertoire holds about 710,000 clones, with 80% to 90% as singletons. These data were likewise used in another study, on human thymus T cells.

The sequenced material came from thymocytes. These receptors were collected from a boy under two years old with a congenital heart defect.

This chain uses TRBV27 with TRBJ2-7; 11 bases map to TRBD2. Germline V gene data show CDR1 as MNHEY and CDR2 as SMNVEV (reference sequence). The CDR3 runs 15 residues. The V and J ends lost 4 bases and 2 bases, in that order; junction bases with no gene match: 4. CDR3 nucleotide sequence: TGTGCCAGCAGTTCCCTAGCGGGAGGTACCTACGAGCAGTACTTC. It translates to CASSSLAGGTYEQYF.

V usage is TRBV1 and J usage is TRBJ2-1; TRBD2 was called by the table and not checked on the DNA. TRBV1 is recorded as a pseudogene. The CDR3 is 14 residues long. CDR3 region: CTSSAGFFGNEQFF. In DNA, the CDR3 is TGCACCAGCAGCGCGGGATTCTTCGGCAATGAGCAGTTCTTC.

The chain has TRBV5-4 and TRBJ2-1; 10 nucleotides align to TRBD2. CDR1 and CDR2 from the germline V gene are SGHNT and YYREEE (reference sequence). V shed 0 bases and J 1 base; nucleotides not matched to a gene: 7. The CDR3 runs to 18 residues. The CDR3 nucleotides are TGTGCCAGCAGCTTGGAGTCTAGCGGGAGATTGTCCTACAATGAGCAGTTCTTC. Its protein product is CASSLESSGRLSYNEQFF.

The rearrangement links TRBV29-1 to TRBJ2-7, with D perhaps TRBD2 (6 bases). The CDR3 spans 11 residues. V lost 3 bases, J lost 9 bases, and 12 bases lay in between. The germline CDR1 and CDR2 sequences are SQVTM and ANQGSEA. The CDR3 DNA sequence: TGCAGCGTTGACTGGGGGGACGGGCAGTACTTC. As protein: CSVDWGDGQYF.

V is TRBV28 and J is TRBJ2-1, with 14 bases aligning to TRBD2. CDR3 length: 18 residues. Trimming at V came to 3 bases and at J to 2 bases, leaving 6 bases not matched to a gene. CDR1 is MDHEN, CDR2 SYDVKM, per germline. CDR3 sequence (DNA): TGTGCCAGCAGTTTCGGGACTAGCGGGGGACAAACCTACAATGAGCAGTTCTTC. It specifies CASSFGTSGGQTYNEQFF.

V usage is TRBV29-1 and J usage is TRBJ2-7, with D perhaps TRBD2 (7 bases). CDR1 and CDR2 (germline): SQVTM, ANQGSEA. Trimming removed 4 bases at V and 2 bases at J, with 12 bases between. This CDR3 spans 13 amino acids. The CDR3 loop reads CSVGGGETYEQYF. The CDR3 nucleotides read TGCAGCGTTGGCGGGGGCGAAACCTACGAGCAGTACTTC.

This clone appeared a few times. CDR3 loop: CASSLTASYEQYF. CDR3 nucleotide sequence: TGTGCCAGCAGTTTGACAGCTTCCTACGAGCAGTACTTC. The chain employs TRBV28 and TRBJ2-7; possible D gene TRBD1, 5 bases. CDR3 length: 13 amino acids. The ends were cut back, 3 bases at V and 1 base at J, with 7 bases in the middle. The germline V gene encodes CDR1 MDHEN and CDR2 SYDVKM.

This clone was found a few times. J is TRBJ2-5 and V is TRBV4-1; TRBD2 is a possible D gene (5 bases). Germline loops: CDR1 MGHRA, CDR2 YSYEKL. There are 13 residues in the CDR3. V was shortened by 4 bases and J by 4 bases, with 10 bases between the two germline ends. The CDR3: CASSPPSGETQYF. The CDR3 DNA reads TGCGCCAGCAGCCCCCCCAGCGGAGAGACCCAGTACTTC.

This clone came up a few times. The CDR3 loop reads CASDRGRYPNYGYTF. The CDR3 region has the DNA TGTGCCAGCGACAGGGGTCGTTATCCTAACTATGGCTACACCTTC. The J gene is TRBJ1-2, the V gene TRBV6-1; 8 bases are a match to TRBD1. With V trimmed by 8 bases and J by 0 bases, 8 bases remained unmatched. CDR1 is MNHNS, CDR2 SASEGT, per germline. The length of the CDR3 is 15 residues.

This sequence joins TRBV27 and TRBJ1-1, with TRBD1 as a possible D gene (6 bases). Germline assignment: CDR1 MNHEY and CDR2 SMNVEV (reference sequence). The CDR3 spans 18 residues. With 0 bases removed from V and 6 bases from J, the gap between germline ends came to 23 bases. CDR3 residues: CASSLSTRETGRTSEAFF. The CDR3 DNA reads TGTGCCAGCAGTTTATCTACGAGGGAAACAGGGAGAACATCTGAAGCTTTCTTT.

This clone was counted a few times. The genes are TRBV5-8 and TRBJ1-5; no clear D gene. CDR3 size: 12 residues. CDR1 and CDR2 from the germline V gene are SGHTS and YDEGEE. V shed 0 bases and J shed 8 bases, with 6 bases lying between them. The CDR3 here is CASSLALEPQHF. In DNA, the CDR3 is TGTGCCAGCAGCTTGGCCCTCGAGCCCCAGCATTTT.

The gene calls are TRBV14 and TRBJ1-5; tentatively, D is TRBD1 (6 bases). The CDR3 is made up of 13 amino acids. V lost 3 bases, J lost 7 bases, and 10 bases lay in between. Germline V gene sequence: CDR1 SGHDN, CDR2 FVKESK. Written as DNA, the CDR3 is TGTGCCAGCAGCCAGGGGACATTCCAGCCCCAGCATTTT. This translates into CASSQGTFQPQHF.

The chain recombines TRBV19 with TRBJ2-7; D is possibly TRBD2 (5 bases). In germline, CDR1 is LNHDA, CDR2 SQIVND (reference sequence). Trimming removed 5 bases at V and 1 base at J, with 18 bases between. The CDR3 contains 16 residues. The CDR3: CASSVKLETFSYEQYF. CDR3 sequence (DNA): TGTGCCAGTAGTGTCAAACTAGAGACCTTTTCCTACGAGCAGTACTTC.

The V gene is TRBV29-1, the J gene TRBJ2-7; maybe TRBD2 (6 bases). Deletions cut 4 bases from V and 5 bases from J, with 12 bases between. The CDR3 contains 12 residues. Germline V gene data show CDR1 as SQVTM and CDR2 as ANQGSEA. The CDR3 DNA is TGCAGCGTTGGCCCCTCTAGCGACGAGCAGTACTTC. Translating it yields CSVGPSSDEQYF.

CDR3 in DNA: TGTGCCAGCAGTACCCCTAGCGGGGGGGCCTACGAGCAGTACTTC. Translation gives CASSTPSGGAYEQYF. The chain carries TRBV6-1 and TRBJ2-7, with 12 bases aligning to TRBD2. The CDR3 extends over 15 amino acids. Per germline, CDR1 MNHNS and CDR2 SASEGT. V lost 5 bases to trimming and J lost 2 bases; unmatched junction nucleotides: 4.

The chain is built from TRBV5-4 and TRBJ2-6; TRBD1 matches at 8 bases. V gave up 4 bases and J gave up 0 bases; unmatched junction bases: 15. Germline assignment: CDR1 SGHNT and CDR2 YYREEE (reference sequence). The CDR3 runs 20 residues. For the CDR3, the DNA is TGTGCCAGCAGCACAAAACGCGACAGGGGTCTCAACTCTGGGGCCAACGTCCTGACTTTC. Encoded protein: CASSTKRDRGLNSGANVLTF. Using reference TRBV5-4 and TRBJ2-6 for the parts outside the CDR3, the full variable domain is ETGVTQSPTHLIKTRGQQVTLRCSSQSGHNTVSWYQQALGQGPQFIFQYYREEENGRGNFPPRFSGLQFPNYSSELNVNALELDDSALYLCASSTKRDRGLNSGANVLTFGAGSRLTVL.

This clone was seen a single time. The chain has TRBV27 and TRBJ2-1, with 10 bases aligning to TRBD2. V shed 5 bases, J shed 8 bases, and the junction held 9 bases outside the gene matches. The V gene's germline CDR1 is MNHEY and CDR2 SMNVEV (reference sequence). The CDR3 contains 15 residues. CDR3 bases: TGTGCCAGCAGTCTCCCCCGCAGCGGGAGGGATGAGCAGTTCTTC. The encoded protein is CASSLPRSGRDEQFF.

The chain joins TRBV18 to TRBJ2-7; TRBD1 matches at 8 bases. The V and J ends lost 3 bases and 5 bases, in that order; junction bases with no gene match: 12. Germline CDR1 KGHSH, CDR2 LQKENI. The CDR3 is 16 residues long. This CDR3 reads CASSPELNQGANEQYF. The DNA for the CDR3 is TGTGCCAGCTCACCGGAGCTGAATCAGGGGGCCAACGAGCAGTACTTC.

The rearrangement uses TRBV9 and TRBJ2-3, with a possible D match to TRBD2 (5 bases). Germline values: CDR1 SGDLS, CDR2 YYNGEE. The CDR3 consists of 14 residues. Trimming shortened V by 4 bases and J by 4 bases, and 13 bases separated the two germline ends. CDR3 region: CASSLPGNPDTQYF. CDR3 DNA: TGTGCCAGCAGCCTCCCCGGGAACCCAGATACGCAGTATTTT.

The chain employs TRBV6-5 and TRBJ1-2; TRBD1 aligns across 9 bases. The CDR3 runs 14 residues. Trimming at V came to 6 bases and at J to 6 bases, leaving 8 bases not matched to a gene. Germline assignment: CDR1 MNHEY and CDR2 SVGAGI. The CDR3 loop reads CASRRTGGGDGYTF. In DNA form, the CDR3 reads TGTGCCAGCAGGCGTACAGGGGGCGGGGATGGCTACACCTTC.

The rearrangement uses TRBV28 and TRBJ2-2; 10 bases align to TRBD2. This CDR3 is built from 19 residues. The V and J ends lost 2 bases and 0 bases, in that order; junction bases with no gene match: 9. Germline V gives CDR1 MDHEN, CDR2 SYDVKM. In nucleotides, the CDR3 is TGTGCCAGCAGTTTACGGACTAGCGGTGAGGTCGCGAACACCGGGGAGCTGTTTTTT. Encoded protein: CASSLRTSGEVANTGELFF. The full variable domain, with the rest looked up from reference TRBV28 and TRBJ2-2, is DVKVTQSSRYLVKRTGEKVFLECVQDMDHENMFWYRQDPGLGLRLIYFSYDVKMKEKGDIPEGYSVSREKKERFSLILESASTNQTSMYLCASSLRTSGEVANTGELFFGEGSRLTVL.

The chain employs TRBV28 and TRBJ2-7, with 7 bases matching TRBD2. V trimming: 3 bases; J trimming: 0 bases; junction bases outside the gene matches: 8. Germline CDR1 MDHEN, CDR2 SYDVKM. The CDR3 loop spans 16 amino acids. Here the CDR3 reads CASSFGRREPSYEQYF. The CDR3 DNA follows: TGTGCCAGCAGTTTTGGACGGCGGGAGCCCTCCTACGAGCAGTACTTC.

Notes on this clone: Other nucleotide sequences in the sample specify the same CDR3. The genes are TRBV28 and TRBJ1-6, with D unclear. The V end was cut by 6 bases, the J end by 8 bases, with 17 bases between. CDR1 is MDHEN, CDR2 SYDVKM, per germline. This CDR3 has 15 amino acids. CDR3 sequence (DNA): TGTGCCAGCAGGGGCTTCACAGTTCTCGATTCACCCCTCCACTTT. Translated, it gives CASRGFTVLDSPLHF.